This entry lists 19 T cell receptor beta chains sequenced from one sample in a study of naive and memory T cell subsets. Both TRBC1 and TRBC2 were covered by a beta constant-region primer of two equimolar oligonucleotides. Each CDR3 protein is one row after TCRdb ran MiXCR on the UMI-ligation and nested PCR reads. The repertoire holds fewer than 40,000 distinct CDR3 sequences, with roughly 13% as singletons. Sequenced input: effector memory CD4+ T cells from blood. The subset: effector memory, CD45RA- CD27-. The receptors derive from a human donor in good health.

In its sample, this clonotype was seen many times. The genes are TRBV20-1 and TRBJ2-2; perhaps TRBD2 as D (6 bases). The CDR3 runs to 13 residues. Germline CDR1 DFQATT, CDR2 SNEGSKA (reference sequence). The V end was cut by 6 bases, the J end by 5 bases, with 13 bases between. CDR3 residues: CSAASGVTGELFF. In DNA form, the CDR3 reads TGCAGTGCGGCCTCGGGGGTGACCGGGGAGCTGTTTTTT.

This chain connects TRBV28 to TRBJ1-2; D might be TRBD1 (6 bases). Germline CDR1 and CDR2: MDHEN and SYDVKM. The V gene lost 0 bases and the J gene lost 5 bases, with 16 bases spanning the gap. The CDR3 runs 16 residues. As DNA, the CDR3 is TGTGCCAGCAGTTTATGGTCGTGGGGACAAGAATATGGCTACACCTTC. This gives the protein CASSLWSWGQEYGYTF.

There are a few counts of this clonotype. This chain uses TRBV27 with TRBJ1-2, with D possibly TRBD1 on 6 matching bases. In germline, CDR1 is MNHEY, CDR2 SMNVEV (reference sequence). The CDR3 covers 16 residues. Trimming cost V 3 bases and J 2 bases, with 16 bases left between them. In DNA, the CDR3 is TGTGCCAGCAGTTTGCAGGGGAATCGAATCAACTATGGCTACACCTTC. Its protein product is CASSLQGNRINYGYTF.

The genes are TRBV5-1 and TRBJ1-6; D uncertain. V was clipped by 0 bases and J by 9 bases, with 7 bases between them. The germline CDR1 and CDR2 sequences are SGHRS and YFSETQ. The CDR3 runs to 13 residues. The CDR3 region is CASSLEKGSPLHF. The CDR3 DNA follows: TGCGCCAGCAGCTTGGAAAAGGGTTCACCCCTCCACTTT.

The table lists this clonotype with a few counts. The chain employs TRBV20-1 and TRBJ1-5; 10 nucleotides agree with TRBD1. Germline V gives CDR1 DFQATT, CDR2 SNEGSKA (reference sequence). V was clipped by 8 bases and J by 4 bases; unmatched bases: 2. CDR3 length: 12 residues. Written as DNA, the CDR3 is TGCAGTCCGGGACAGGGGAATCAGCCCCAGCATTTT. Protein product: CSPGQGNQPQHF.

This clonotype was seen a few times. V and J are TRBV7-6 and TRBJ1-1; D perhaps matches TRBD1 (5 bases). The CDR3 extends over 16 amino acids. V dropped 4 bases and J dropped 2 bases, with 17 bases sitting between them. CDR1 is SGHVS, CDR2 FNYEAQ, per germline. The CDR3: CASSSLSGAPNTEAFF. The CDR3 bases are TGTGCCAGCAGCTCCCTCAGCGGGGCCCCAAACACTGAAGCTTTCTTT. Full variable domain (remainder filled in from reference TRBV7-6 and TRBJ1-1): GAGVSQSPRYKVTKRGQDVALRCDPISGHVSLYWYRQALGQGPEFLTYFNYEAQQDKSGLPNDRFSAERPEGSISTLTIQRTEQRDSAMYRCASSSLSGAPNTEAFFGQGTRLTVV.

This chain uses TRBV5-4 with TRBJ2-2; D not certain. This CDR3 is 15 amino acids long. V dropped 4 bases and J dropped 5 bases, with 15 bases sitting between them. Germline V gene lookup returns CDR1 SGHNT and CDR2 YYREEE (reference sequence). The CDR3, as DNA: TGTGCCAGCAGCCCGACGGCCCTAGTAACCGGGGAGCTGTTTTTT. Its translation: CASSPTALVTGELFF.

This clonotype was observed at least ten times. The CDR3 protein is CASSLARVKLSNEQFF. The CDR3 DNA is TGTGCCAGCAGCTTAGCCAGGGTCAAACTTTCTAATGAGCAGTTCTTC. The chain links TRBV11-2 to TRBJ2-1; possible D gene TRBD1, 5 bases. In germline, CDR1 is SGHAT, CDR2 FQNNGV. CDR3 length equals 16 residues. Trimming stripped 1 base from V and 7 bases from J, with 17 bases between.

The V call is TRBV7-2, the J call TRBJ1-5, with D possibly being TRBD1 (5 bases). This CDR3 is built from 14 residues. Germline CDR1 is SGHTA and CDR2 is FQGNSA. The ends were cut back, 2 bases at V and 5 bases at J, with 10 bases in the middle. The CDR3 bases are TGTGCCAGCAGCTTAATGACAGCTCATCAGCCCCAGCATTTT. Amino acid sequence: CASSLMTAHQPQHF. Full variable domain (remainder filled in from reference TRBV7-2 and TRBJ1-5): GAGVSQSPSNKVTEKGKDVELRCDPISGHTALYWYRQSLGQGLEFLIYFQGNSAPDKSGLPSDRFSAERTGGSVSTLTIQRTQQEDSAVYLCASSLMTAHQPQHFGDGTRLSIL.

Only a few counts were recorded for this clonotype. This chain connects TRBV15 to TRBJ2-1; D perhaps matches TRBD2 (5 bases). Trimming shortened V by 0 bases and J by 2 bases, and 8 bases separated the two germline ends. The CDR3 runs 15 residues. Germline loops: CDR1 LNHNV, CDR2 YYDKDF (reference sequence). The CDR3 region has the DNA TGTGCCACCAGCAGAGATCGGGGAGCCTACAATGAGCAGTTCTTC. Residues: CATSRDRGAYNEQFF.

This clonotype turned up a few times. The chain joins TRBV28 to TRBJ1-2; weak D call: TRBD1 (5 bases). Germline V gene data show CDR1 as MDHEN and CDR2 as SYDVKM. The CDR3 is 16 residues long. The V and J ends lost 6 bases and 4 bases respectively, with 21 bases between them. CDR3 coding DNA: TGTGCCAGCAGCCCTGGGACGGGGGGGTTTTCCTATGGCTACACCTTC. It yields the protein CASSPGTGGFSYGYTF.

The V gene is TRBV20-1, the J gene TRBJ2-7; the D gene is possibly TRBD1 (6 bases). CDR3 size: 15 residues. Germline CDR1 and CDR2: DFQATT and SNEGSKA (reference sequence). Deletions cut 6 bases from V and 0 bases from J, with 18 bases between. CDR3 residues: CSATRTGRGSYEQYF. The CDR3 nucleotides are TGCAGTGCAACCCGAACAGGGCGCGGCTCCTACGAGCAGTACTTC.

This clonotype has ten or more counts. The chain has TRBV7-2 and TRBJ2-7; D possibly uses TRBD1 or TRBD2 (6 bases each). Germline assignment: CDR1 SGHTA and CDR2 FQGNSA. The CDR3 runs 16 residues. V was shortened by 6 bases and J by 3 bases, with 21 bases between the two germline ends. The CDR3 loop reads CASSQVRGASNYEQYF. The CDR3 nucleotides are TGTGCCAGCAGTCAGGTGAGGGGGGCCAGCAACTACGAGCAGTACTTC.

A few counts support this clonotype. The chain carries TRBV10-3 and TRBJ2-3, with a possible D match to TRBD1 (6 bases). V gave up 4 bases and J gave up 0 bases, with 14 bases separating them. CDR1 and CDR2 (germline): ENHRY, SYGVKD. The CDR3 runs 16 residues. This CDR3 reads CAISVAGAASTDTQYF. The DNA for the CDR3 is TGTGCCATCAGTGTGGCAGGGGCTGCTAGCACAGATACGCAGTATTTT.

With respect to this clonotype: This could be a read error, since a much larger clone is one nucleotide away. Since no conserved phenylalanine or tryptophan closes the CDR3, a read error is the likely cause. The chain has TRBV5-6 and TRBJ2-7; a possible D gene is TRBD2 (5 bases). The CDR3 runs to 12 residues. V was pared by 4 bases and J by 0 bases, with 5 bases between. Germline CDR1 and CDR2: SGHDT and YYEEEE. CDR3 DNA sequence: TGTGCCAGCAGCGGGAGCTCCTACGAGCAGTACTAC. This codes for CASSGSSYEQYY.

In this sample, this clonotype turned up many times. The chain carries TRBV7-2 and TRBJ2-5; 7 bases are a match to TRBD2. Germline CDR1 SGHTA, CDR2 FQGNSA. The CDR3 totals 14 residues. The V gene end was trimmed by 1 base and the J gene end by 3 bases; junction bases not matched to a gene: 2. Written as DNA, the CDR3 is TGTGCCAGCAGCTTAGGCGGGAGTAAAGAGACCCAGTACTTC. Translated: CASSLGGSKETQYF. The full variable domain, in which reference TRBV7-2 and TRBJ2-5 provide the parts outside the CDR3, is GAGVSQSPSNKVTEKGKDVELRCDPISGHTALYWYRQSLGQGLEFLIYFQGNSAPDKSGLPSDRFSAERTGGSVSTLTIQRTQQEDSAVYLCASSLGGSKETQYFGPGTRLLVL.

This clonotype has only a few counts. This chain links TRBV14 with TRBJ2-7; TRBD1 aligns across 7 bases. CDR1 is SGHDN and CDR2 is FVKESK in the germline V gene. The V and J ends lost 6 bases and 7 bases, in that order; junction bases with no gene match: 9. CDR3 length: 13 amino acids. The CDR3 nucleotides are TGTGCCAGCAGAACCACAGGGGTTTGGGAGCAGTACTTC. This translates into CASRTTGVWEQYF.

The chain joins TRBV30 to TRBJ2-5, with 10 bases that match TRBD1. Germline V CDR1 and CDR2: GTSNPN, SVGIG (reference sequence). The CDR3 extends over 14 amino acids. J gave up 7 bases and V 3 bases, and 8 bases lay outside the gene matches. The CDR3 protein is CAWRAGQGYGTQYF. DNA of the CDR3: TGTGCCTGGAGAGCGGGACAGGGGTACGGGACCCAGTACTTC.

This clonotype has a handful of counts. The CDR3 coding sequence is TGCGCCAGCAGCTTGGAGGGAGTGCGCTATGGCTACACCTTC. It encodes CASSLEGVRYGYTF. V is TRBV5-1 and J is TRBJ1-2; no clear D gene. The CDR3 loop spans 14 amino acids. Germline CDR1 reads SGHRS; CDR2 reads YFSETQ. V lost 0 bases and J lost 4, with 10 bases in between.